This T cell receptor (beta chain) was sequenced for a study of T-cell memory formation after mild COVID-19. TCRdb fed the 5' RACE reads into MiXCR, producing one record per CDR3 protein. Found here are about 180,000 distinct CDR3 sequences, approximately 17% of them singletons; the top ten hold around 3.9%. The germline V gene encodes CDR1 MNHEY and CDR2 SVGEGT. The V and J ends lost 3 bases and 1 base respectively, with 16 bases between them. This CDR3 is built from 18 residues. This clonotype was sampled from a man younger than 35 who had mild COVID-19 (a few samples of this study predate the infection). Cell type and time point are not known. The V gene is TRBV6-2 or TRBV6-3, the J gene TRBJ2-6; D gene unclear. The sample taken for sequencing was PBMCs or a T cell subset sorted from them (not recorded which). CDR3: CASSYTGQSLSGANVLTF. The CDR3 DNA reads as TGTGCCAGCAGTTATACCGGGCAGAGCTTATCTGGGGCCAACGTCCTGACTTTC.